This T cell receptor beta chain came from a study of shared clonotypes between healthy human individuals. A note on this clone: Its matching antigen is unknown.

General study results and limits: Genetic and exposure-history diversity was limited by the few donors.

Germline V gene data show CDR1 as SGHRS and CDR2 as YFSETQ. The CDR3 contains 14 residues. V shed 4 bases, J shed 3 bases, and the junction held 5 bases outside the gene matches. Here immunoSEQ multiplex PCR was the method, and the copy in TCRdb shows in-frame clones only, minus some. This table has about 490,000 clones, 76% appearing once. The source material was PBMCs. V usage is TRBV5-1 and J usage is TRBJ1-1, with 8 bases matching TRBD1. The source of this sequence is a woman in her thirties or forties in good health. Some clones in this sample may be carry-over from other donors' samples. The CDR3 bases are TGCGCCAGCAGCACCGGACAGGGCCACACTGAAGCTTTCTTT. Its translation: CASSTGQGHTEAFF.